This record concerns one T cell receptor beta chain sequence. Its antigen is not identified. The PCR used 60 Vbeta and 13 Jbeta primers. Repertoires were generated with immunoSEQ multiplex PCR, while TCRdb's copy carries only in-frame clones and drops some. The sample yields around 74,000 clones, 70% to 80% seen once. CDR1 and CDR2 from the germline V gene are SGHNT and YYREEE (reference sequence). CDR3 length equals 11 residues. The junction had 1 base not matched to a gene; V was cut back by 3 bases and J by 7 bases. The data derive from a study of cytomegalovirus exposure and HLA in healthy donors. Study conclusions and caveats: For most TCR beta V segments, an earlier analysis put the productive rate at about 87% or about 30% of the time. Later analysis identified several of the most significant clusters that appeared linked to common viral pathogens. Upon later analysis, HLA-associated TCR beta chains proved more clonally expanded than other, equally common chains.

The TCR comes from a man aged 30 to 39 in good health and CMV-seronegative. The chain joins TRBV5-4 to TRBJ2-7; 7 nucleotides align to TRBD2. The sample taken for sequencing was PBMCs. The CDR3 DNA sequence: TGTGCCAGCAGCTGGGGGGGGGAGCAGTACTTC. Translation gives CASSWGGEQYF.